This TCR beta chain was recorded in a study of blood T cell repertoires in COVID-19. Looking at the study overall: The cDNA or gDNA used as material had been derived from T cells, B-cell-depleted T cells, or PBMCs.

Seattle-derived patients entered the study during active infection and were followed longitudinally. Sequencing used immunoSEQ multiplex PCR; TCRdb keeps in-frame clones, though not all of them. The sample consists of 250,000 to 300,000 clones, more than 80% of them appearing once. Looked up from germline, CDR1 is KGHDR and CDR2 is SFDVKD. V was clipped by 3 bases and J by 5 bases; unmatched bases: 6. The CDR3 is 17 amino acids. The chain links TRBV24-1 to TRBJ2-1; 13 nucleotides align to TRBD2. The sequencing input was peripheral blood. This sequence originates from a woman aged 50 to 65 with COVID-19, enrolled during active disease. CDR3 nucleotides: TGTGCCACCAGTGATGGACTAGCGGGAGTGAGGAACAATGAGCAGTTCTTC. Its protein is CATSDGLAGVRNNEQFF.